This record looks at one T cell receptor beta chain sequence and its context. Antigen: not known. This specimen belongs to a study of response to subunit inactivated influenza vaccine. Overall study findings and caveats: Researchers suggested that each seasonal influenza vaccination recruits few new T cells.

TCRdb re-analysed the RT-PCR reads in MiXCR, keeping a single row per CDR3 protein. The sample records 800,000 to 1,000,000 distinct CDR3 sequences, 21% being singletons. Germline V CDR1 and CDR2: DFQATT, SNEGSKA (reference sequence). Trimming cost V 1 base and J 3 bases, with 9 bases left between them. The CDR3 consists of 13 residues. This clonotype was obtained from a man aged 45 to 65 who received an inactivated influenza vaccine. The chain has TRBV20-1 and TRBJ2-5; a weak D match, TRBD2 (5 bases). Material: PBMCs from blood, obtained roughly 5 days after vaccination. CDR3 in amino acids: CSARGVGKETQYF. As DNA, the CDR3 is TGCAGTGCTAGAGGGGTCGGGAAAGAGACCCAGTACTTC.